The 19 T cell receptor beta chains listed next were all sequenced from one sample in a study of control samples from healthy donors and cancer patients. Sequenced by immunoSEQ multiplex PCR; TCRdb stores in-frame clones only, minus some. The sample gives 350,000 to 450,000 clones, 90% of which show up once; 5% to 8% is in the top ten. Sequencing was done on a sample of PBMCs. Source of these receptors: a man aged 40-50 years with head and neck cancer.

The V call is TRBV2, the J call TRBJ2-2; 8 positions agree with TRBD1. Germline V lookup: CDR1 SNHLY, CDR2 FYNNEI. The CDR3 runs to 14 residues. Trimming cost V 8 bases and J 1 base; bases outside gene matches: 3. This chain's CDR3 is CASRDRLNTGELFF. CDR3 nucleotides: TGTGCCAGCCGGGACAGGCTGAACACCGGGGAGCTGTTTTTT.

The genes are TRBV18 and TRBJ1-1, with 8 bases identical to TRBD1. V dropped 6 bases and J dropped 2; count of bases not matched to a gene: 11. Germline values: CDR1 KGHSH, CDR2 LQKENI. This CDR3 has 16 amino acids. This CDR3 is CASSSDRVYVNTEAFF. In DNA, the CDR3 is TGTGCCAGCTCTTCGGACAGGGTCTACGTTAACACTGAAGCTTTCTTT.

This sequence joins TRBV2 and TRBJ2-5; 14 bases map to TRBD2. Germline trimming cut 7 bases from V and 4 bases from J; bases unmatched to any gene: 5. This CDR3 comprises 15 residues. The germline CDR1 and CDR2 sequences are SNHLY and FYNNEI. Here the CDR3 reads CASKGGLAGVETQYF. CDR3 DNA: TGTGCCAGCAAGGGGGGACTAGCGGGAGTAGAGACCCAGTACTTC.

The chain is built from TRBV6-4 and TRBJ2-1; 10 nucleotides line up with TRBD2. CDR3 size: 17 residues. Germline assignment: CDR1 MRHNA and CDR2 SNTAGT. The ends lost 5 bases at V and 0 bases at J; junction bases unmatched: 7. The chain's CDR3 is CASSSSGSPSSYNEQFF. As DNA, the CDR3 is TGTGCCAGCAGTTCTAGCGGGAGTCCGAGCTCCTACAATGAGCAGTTCTTC.

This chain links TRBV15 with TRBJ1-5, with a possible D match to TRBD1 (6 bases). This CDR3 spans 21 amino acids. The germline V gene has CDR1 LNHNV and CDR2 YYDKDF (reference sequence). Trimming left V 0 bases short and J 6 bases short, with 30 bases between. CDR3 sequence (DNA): TGTGCCACCAGCAGAGATGGTGGGGGCGGGCCGTCAGGGCCATTATCTCAGCCCCAGCATTTT. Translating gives CATSRDGGGGPSGPLSQPQHF.

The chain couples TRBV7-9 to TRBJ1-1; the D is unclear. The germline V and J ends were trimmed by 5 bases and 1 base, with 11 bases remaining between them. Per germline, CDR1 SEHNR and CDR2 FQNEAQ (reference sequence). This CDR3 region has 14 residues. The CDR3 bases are TGTGCCAGCAGCCGCGGCCCGACGAACACTGAAGCTTTCTTT. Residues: CASSRGPTNTEAFF.

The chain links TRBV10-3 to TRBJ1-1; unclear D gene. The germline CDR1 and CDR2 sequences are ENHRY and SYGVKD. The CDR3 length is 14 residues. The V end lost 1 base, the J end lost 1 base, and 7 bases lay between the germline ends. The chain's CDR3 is CAISEYLTNTEAFF. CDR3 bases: TGTGCCATCAGTGAGTACCTGACGAACACTGAAGCTTTCTTT.

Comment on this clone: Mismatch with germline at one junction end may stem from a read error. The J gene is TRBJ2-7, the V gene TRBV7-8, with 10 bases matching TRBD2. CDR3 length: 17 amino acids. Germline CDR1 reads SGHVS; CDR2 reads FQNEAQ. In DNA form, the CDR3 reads TGTGCCAGCAGCTTAAATCGGATAGCGGGAGGCCCCCTTACCGAACACTTC. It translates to CASSLNRIAGGPLTEHF.

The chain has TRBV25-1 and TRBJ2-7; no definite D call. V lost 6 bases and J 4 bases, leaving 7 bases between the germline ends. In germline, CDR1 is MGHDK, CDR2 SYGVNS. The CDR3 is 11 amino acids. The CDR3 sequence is CASSAQYEQYF. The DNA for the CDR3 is TGTGCCAGCAGCGCACAATACGAGCAGTACTTC.

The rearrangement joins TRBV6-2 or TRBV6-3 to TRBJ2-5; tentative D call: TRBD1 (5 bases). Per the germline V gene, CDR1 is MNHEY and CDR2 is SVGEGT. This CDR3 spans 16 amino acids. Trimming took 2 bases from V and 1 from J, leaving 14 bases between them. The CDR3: CASSYPIGAGQETQYF. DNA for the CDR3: TGTGCCAGCAGTTACCCGATTGGGGCAGGCCAAGAGACCCAGTACTTC.

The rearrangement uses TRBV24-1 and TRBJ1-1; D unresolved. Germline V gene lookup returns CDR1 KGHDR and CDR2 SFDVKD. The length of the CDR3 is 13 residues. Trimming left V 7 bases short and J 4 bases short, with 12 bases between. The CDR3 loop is CATRDRSLTEAFF. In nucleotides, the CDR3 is TGTGCCACCAGGGATCGGTCGCTCACTGAAGCTTTCTTT.

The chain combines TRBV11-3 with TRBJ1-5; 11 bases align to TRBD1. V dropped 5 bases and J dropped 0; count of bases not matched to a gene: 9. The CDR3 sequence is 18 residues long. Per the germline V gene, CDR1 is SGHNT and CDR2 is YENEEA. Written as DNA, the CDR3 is TGTGCCAGCAGCCCTGGGGGGACAGGGGGATATAGCAATCAGCCCCAGCATTTT. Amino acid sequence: CASSPGGTGGYSNQPQHF.

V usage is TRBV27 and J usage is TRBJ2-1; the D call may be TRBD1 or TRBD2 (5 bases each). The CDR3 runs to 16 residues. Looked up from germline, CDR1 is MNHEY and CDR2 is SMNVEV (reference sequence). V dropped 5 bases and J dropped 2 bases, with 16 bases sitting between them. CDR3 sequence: CASSPGDQFTYNEQFF. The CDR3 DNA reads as TGTGCCAGCAGTCCCGGGGACCAATTTACCTACAATGAGCAGTTCTTC.

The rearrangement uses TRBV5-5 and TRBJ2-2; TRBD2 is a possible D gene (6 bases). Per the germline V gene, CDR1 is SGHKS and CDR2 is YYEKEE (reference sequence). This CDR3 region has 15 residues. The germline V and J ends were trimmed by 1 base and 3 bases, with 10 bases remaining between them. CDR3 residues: CASSLSGVDTGELFF. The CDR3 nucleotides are TGTGCCAGCAGCTTGTCGGGGGTAGACACCGGGGAGCTGTTTTTT. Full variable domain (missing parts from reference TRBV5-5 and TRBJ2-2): DAGVTQSPTHLIKTRGQQVTLRCSPISGHKSVSWYQQVLGQGPQFIFQYYEKEERGRGNFPDRFSARQFPNYSSELNVNALLLGDSALYLCASSLSGVDTGELFFGEGSRLTVL.

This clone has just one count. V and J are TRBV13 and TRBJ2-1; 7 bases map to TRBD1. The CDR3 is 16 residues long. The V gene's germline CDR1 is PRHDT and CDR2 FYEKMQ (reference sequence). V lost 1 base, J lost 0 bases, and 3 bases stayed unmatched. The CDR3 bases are TGTGCCAGCAGCTTAGTGACAGGGAGCTCCTACAATGAGCAGTTCTTC. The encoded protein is CASSLVTGSSYNEQFF.

The CDR3 region has the DNA TGTGCCAGCAGCCTATACGACAGGGGGCATAATTCACCCCTCCACTTT. It is translated as CASSLYDRGHNSPLHF. The genes are TRBV4-2 and TRBJ1-6; 10 bases are a match to TRBD1. V gave up 4 bases and J gave up 5 bases; unmatched junction bases: 5. The CDR3 runs 16 residues. The germline CDR1 and CDR2 sequences are LGHNA and YNFKEQ.

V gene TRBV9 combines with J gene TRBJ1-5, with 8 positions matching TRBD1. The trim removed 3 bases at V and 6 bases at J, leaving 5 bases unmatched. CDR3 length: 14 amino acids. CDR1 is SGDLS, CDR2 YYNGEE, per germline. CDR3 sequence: CASSGTGGSQPQHF. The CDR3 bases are TGTGCCAGCAGCGGCACAGGGGGAAGTCAGCCCCAGCATTTT.

CDR3 protein: CASSFGRKNEAFF. CDR3 in DNA: TGTGCCAGCAGTTTTGGACGGAAGAATGAAGCTTTCTTT. V usage is TRBV28 and J usage is TRBJ1-1, with unresolved D. Germline V gene data show CDR1 as MDHEN and CDR2 as SYDVKM. The V end was cut by 3 bases, the J end by 7 bases, with 12 bases between. This CDR3 spans 13 amino acids.

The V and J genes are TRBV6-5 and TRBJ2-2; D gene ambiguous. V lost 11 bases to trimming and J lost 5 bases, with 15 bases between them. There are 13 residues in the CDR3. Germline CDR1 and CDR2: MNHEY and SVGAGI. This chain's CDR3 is CAARASGTGELFF. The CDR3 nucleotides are TGTGCCGCCCGGGCCTCCGGGACCGGGGAGCTGTTTTTT.